One and the same sample provided the 20 T cell receptor beta chains below, sequenced in a study of vaccination effects on CD4 cells after COVID-19. Profiled with immunoSEQ multiplex PCR; TCRdb holds only in-frame clones, not every one. This table holds about 61,000 clones, roughly 73% found once. Prior to sequencing, the ViraFEST assay stimulated PBMC with viral peptide pools, which expanded the antigen-specific CD4+ T cells. Scientists isolated CD4+ T cells after a roughly 10-day culture period ended. Vaccination of participants consisted of two doses of either the BNT162b2 or mRNA-1273 vaccine. These receptors lack a known antigen. Sequencing used CD4+ T cells from PBMCs cultured with HCoV-229E spike peptides, obtained after COVID-19 vaccination. All receptors derive from a human donor who received a COVID-19 vaccine.

The rearrangement links TRBV7-9 to TRBJ2-3; D unclear. Looked up from germline, CDR1 is SEHNR and CDR2 is FQNEAQ (reference sequence). Trimming stripped 4 bases from V and 2 bases from J, with 13 bases between. The CDR3 runs 15 residues. The CDR3 DNA sequence: TGTGCCAGCAGCTCCTCGACACTTAACACAGATACGCAGTATTTT. Translation: CASSSSTLNTDTQYF.

This clone has just a few counts. This rearrangement joins TRBV30 to TRBJ1-1; D uncertain. V lost 3 bases and J lost 4, with 6 bases in between. The CDR3 sequence is 11 residues long. Germline values: CDR1 GTSNPN, CDR2 SVGIG (reference sequence). CDR3 in DNA: TGTGCCTGGAGGCGAGGCACTGAAGCTTTCTTT. Amino acid sequence: CAWRRGTEAFF.

This clone came up a few times. The rearrangement uses TRBV5-4 and TRBJ2-7, with D possibly being TRBD2 (5 bases). The CDR3 spans 13 residues. Germline lookup yields CDR1 SGHNT and CDR2 YYREEE (reference sequence). Trimming left V 2 bases short and J 1 base short, with 7 bases between. The DNA of the CDR3 is TGTGCCAGCAGCTTTCCGGGGTCCTACGAGCAGTACGTC. Translating it yields CASSFPGSYEQYV.

V and J are TRBV6-5 and TRBJ2-7; 7 bases line up with TRBD1. The CDR3 loop spans 15 amino acids. Germline V gene lookup returns CDR1 MNHEY and CDR2 SVGAGI. V was clipped by 4 bases and J by 3 bases; unmatched bases: 9. The CDR3 loop is CASSFLQGVGYEQYV. CDR3 sequence (DNA): TGTGCCAGCAGTTTCCTGCAGGGGGTAGGCTACGAGCAGTACGTC.

The gene calls are TRBV6-1 and TRBJ1-3, with D tentatively TRBD1 (5 bases). The V end lost 1 base, the J end lost 2 bases, and 12 bases lay between the germline ends. Germline CDR1 MNHNS, CDR2 SASEGT. The CDR3 covers 16 residues. The CDR3 spells CASSEGTGPPGNTIYF. In DNA form, the CDR3 reads TGTGCCAGCAGTGAAGGCACAGGCCCCCCTGGAAACACCATATATTTT.

This clone was observed a few times. The chain carries TRBV6-6 and TRBJ1-1; possible D gene TRBD1, 5 bases. Germline CDR1 MNHNY, CDR2 SVGAGI (reference sequence). V dropped 5 bases and J dropped 2 bases, with 12 bases sitting between them. CDR3 length equals 14 residues. The CDR3 sequence: CASSTLDRNTEAFF. In nucleotides, the CDR3 is TGTGCCAGCAGTACCCTCGACAGAAACACTGAAGCTTTCTTT.

The chain is built from TRBV28 and TRBJ1-6; D perhaps matches TRBD1 (6 bases). From germline, CDR1 is MDHEN and CDR2 SYDVKM. CDR3 length: 14 residues. The germline V and J ends were trimmed by 6 bases and 8 bases, with 14 bases remaining between them. The CDR3 DNA is TGTGCCAGCAGCCCCCCCTGGGGGCATTCACCCCTCCACTTT. This sequence encodes CASSPPWGHSPLHF.

V and J are TRBV5-1 and TRBJ2-5; weak D call: TRBD2 (6 bases). The CDR3 totals 15 residues. Germline CDR1 and CDR2: SGHRS and YFSETQ. The germline V and J ends were trimmed by 0 bases and 2 bases, with 11 bases remaining between them. The DNA for the CDR3 is TGCGCCAGCAGCTTGGCGGTCGGAGGGCAAGAGACCCAGTACTTC. Protein: CASSLAVGGQETQYF.

The V and J genes are TRBV2 and TRBJ2-1; D possibly uses TRBD1 or TRBD2 (5 bases each). Germline loops: CDR1 SNHLY, CDR2 FYNNEI. The ends were cut back, 6 bases at V and 3 bases at J, with 15 bases in the middle. The CDR3 is 15 residues long. CDR3 DNA: TGTGCCAGCAGCTCCCGGAGAGGGGACTACAATGAGCAGTTCTTC. Translation: CASSSRRGDYNEQFF.

This clone was seen only a few times. The genes are TRBV3-1 (or the pseudogene TRBV3-2) and TRBJ2-1, with D hard to call. The germline CDR1 and CDR2 sequences are LGHDT and YNNKEL (reference sequence). V lost 0 bases and J lost 7, with 10 bases in between. This CDR3 region has 14 residues. The CDR3 sequence is CASSQEVQINEQFF. DNA of the CDR3: TGTGCCAGCAGCCAAGAGGTGCAAATTAATGAGCAGTTCTTC.

In regard to this clone: Other DNA sequences from this sample encode an identical CDR3 as well. V and J are TRBV5-1 and TRBJ2-2; TRBD2 matches 9 bases. With V trimmed by 0 bases and J by 5 bases, 5 bases remained unmatched. Germline-derived CDR1 and CDR2 are SGHRS and YFSETQ. CDR3 length equals 16 residues. The CDR3 coding sequence is TGCGCCAGCAGCTTGGGGCTAGCGGGGAATACCGGGGAGCTGTTTTTT. Amino acids: CASSLGLAGNTGELFF. Using reference TRBV5-1 and TRBJ2-2 for the parts outside the CDR3, the full variable domain is KAGVTQTPRYLIKTRGQQVTLSCSPISGHRSVSWYQQTPGQGLQFLFEYFSETQRNKGNFPGRFSGRQFSNSRSEMNVSTLELGDSALYLCASSLGLAGNTGELFFGEGSRLTVL.

V usage is TRBV9 and J usage is TRBJ1-3; no clear D gene. Germline CDR1 and CDR2: SGDLS and YYNGEE. Trimming shortened V by 4 bases and J by 4 bases, and 6 bases separated the two germline ends. The CDR3 contains 12 residues. The CDR3 DNA reads as TGTGCCAGCAGCCTGACGGGAAACACCATATATTTT. Translating it yields CASSLTGNTIYF. The full variable domain, completed using reference TRBV9 and TRBJ1-3, is DSGVTQTPKHLITATGQRVTLRCSPRSGDLSVYWYQQSLDQGLQFLIQYYNGEERAKGNILERFSAQQFPDLHSELNLSSLELGDSALYFCASSLTGNTIYFGEGSWLTVV.

As DNA, the CDR3 is TGTGCCATCATAGCGGGGGGGGAATACAATGAGCAGTTCTTC. Residues: CAIIAGGEYNEQFF. The chain carries TRBV2 and TRBJ2-1, with TRBD2 matching over 11 bases. Trimming removed 10 bases from V and 4 bases from J; junction bases left unmatched: 6. The CDR3 is 14 amino acids. Per the germline V gene, CDR1 is SNHLY and CDR2 is FYNNEI.

V and J are TRBV3-1 (or the pseudogene TRBV3-2) and TRBJ2-3, with D unresolved. The CDR3 is 15 residues long. CDR1 is LGHDT, CDR2 YNNKEL, per germline (reference sequence). Trimming removed 2 bases from V and 0 bases from J, with 9 bases in between. The CDR3 region has the DNA TGTGCCAGCAGCCAATCTCGAACTAGCACAGATACGCAGTATTTT. It codes for CASSQSRTSTDTQYF.

The chain couples TRBV4-1 to TRBJ1-3; 8 bases map to TRBD1. Germline loops: CDR1 MGHRA, CDR2 YSYEKL. Losses at the gene ends were 1 base for V and 7 bases for J; bases not matched to a gene: 9. The CDR3 totals 16 residues. CDR3 sequence reads: CASSQVARGLFNTIYF. The CDR3 bases are TGCGCCAGCAGCCAAGTGGCCAGGGGGCTTTTTAACACCATATATTTT.

V is TRBV6-5 and J is TRBJ1-1; TRBD1 agrees at 8 bases. Germline assignment: CDR1 MNHEY and CDR2 SVGAGI. V lost 6 bases to trimming and J lost 4 bases; unmatched junction nucleotides: 4. The CDR3 has 13 residues. The CDR3 loop reads CASRTDRGTEAFF. The DNA for the CDR3 is TGTGCCAGCAGAACCGACAGGGGCACTGAAGCTTTCTTT.

The sample holds a few counts of this clone. The chain joins TRBV5-4 to TRBJ1-1; unclear D gene. Germline CDR1 reads SGHNT; CDR2 reads YYREEE (reference sequence). Trimming pared 0 bases from V and 13 bases from J, leaving 19 bases between. This CDR3 contains 14 residues. This CDR3 reads CASSLDNAATHVFF. Written as DNA, the CDR3 is TGTGCCAGCAGCTTGGACAACGCGGCGACTCATGTTTTCTTT. Complete variable domain (other parts from reference TRBV5-4 and TRBJ1-1): ETGVTQSPTHLIKTRGQQVTLRCSSQSGHNTVSWYQQALGQGPQFIFQYYREEENGRGNFPPRFSGLQFPNYSSELNVNALELDDSALYLCASSLDNAATHVFFGQGTRLTVV.

The chain joins TRBV29-1 to TRBJ1-1; 7 bases map to TRBD1. The CDR3 sequence is 13 residues long. CDR1 is SQVTM and CDR2 is ANQGSEA in the germline V gene. V gave up 5 bases and J gave up 1 base; unmatched junction bases: 4. CDR3 residues: CSVRGQKNTEAFF. The CDR3 nucleotides are TGCAGCGTTCGGGGACAGAAGAACACTGAAGCTTTCTTT.

This clone was seen more than once but under ten times. The CDR3 DNA sequence: TGCAGTGGACAAGGGAATGAGCAGTTCTTC. Its protein is CSGQGNEQFF. The chain has TRBV20-1 and TRBJ2-1; D uncertain. The V gene's germline CDR1 is DFQATT and CDR2 SNEGSKA (reference sequence). CDR3 size: 10 residues. V was clipped by 7 bases and J by 7 bases, with 8 bases between them.

This clone showed up just a few times. The chain joins TRBV19 to TRBJ2-2; D unclear. Looked up from germline, CDR1 is LNHDA and CDR2 is SQIVND (reference sequence). This CDR3 region has 13 residues. V dropped 3 bases and J dropped 6 bases, with 8 bases sitting between them. The DNA of the CDR3 is TGTGCCAGTAGTATTCAGGTACCCGGGGAGCTGTTTTTT. This sequence encodes CASSIQVPGELFF.